Detailed here is one T cell receptor beta chain. These data come from a study of blood T cell repertoires in COVID-19. Across the whole study: In each case, the material was cDNA or gDNA derived from T cells, B-cell-depleted T cells, or PBMCs.

In the study's own analysis: Scientists estimated how many nucleated cells there were by amplifying reference gene primers. Sequencing was performed with immunoSEQ multiplex PCR; in TCRdb, only in-frame clones are kept and a portion is missing. That table supplies the V and J calls and clone size; D and trimming were determined from the DNA. In the table there are under 250,000 clones, 85% to 90% of which are singletons. CDR1 is KGHDR, CDR2 SFDVKD, per germline. CDR3 size: 16 residues. V was trimmed by 5 bases and J by 0 bases, leaving 10 bases between them. Adults between roughly 18 and 95 years of age took part from under 25 US areas. Assignments of participants to cohorts depended upon their own reported clinical history.

The chain has TRBV24-1 and TRBJ2-6; D is ambiguous. The sequencing input was PBMCs or T cells enriched from blood (not recorded which). The sequence came from a woman in her late teens or twenties in a cohort exposed to, infected with or recovered from COVID-19 (not recorded which). The CDR3 sequence is CATSVETGSGANVLTF. Written as DNA, the CDR3 is TGTGCCACCAGTGTGGAGACTGGCTCTGGGGCCAACGTCCTGACTTTC.